This record concerns one T cell receptor beta chain sequence. The length of the CDR3 is 13 residues. Trimming removed 5 bases at V and 1 base at J, with 9 bases between. Germline assignment: CDR1 SGHVS and CDR2 FNYEAQ. The data were obtained in a study of OX40 agonist ivuxolimab in advanced cancers. Sequenced by immunoSEQ multiplex PCR; TCRdb stores in-frame clones only, minus some. The sample contains about 12,000 clones, just under 90% of which appear only once. This chain links TRBV7-6 with TRBJ2-7, with D possibly TRBD2 on 5 matching bases. The material sequenced was CD4+ or CD8+ T cells sorted from blood, taken in a trial of the OX40 agonist ivuxolimab. The receptor was derived from an adult with an advanced solid tumor such as melanoma, head and neck, liver or kidney cancer. The CDR3 nucleotides read TGTGCCAGCAGCCCCCGGGAATCCTACGAGCAGTACTTC. Protein sequence: CASSPRESYEQYF.